This is a list of T cell receptor beta chains from one sample in a study of radiotherapy plus CTLA-4 blockade in lung cancer. The protocol was immunoSEQ multiplex PCR, while the TCRdb copy is restricted to in-frame clones and leaves out a portion. The sample yields roughly 68,000 clones, roughly 80% seen once. The source material was peripheral blood, sampled from a patient treated with radiotherapy plus ipilimumab. The receptors originated from a human donor with non-small cell lung cancer who had a complete response to radiotherapy plus ipilimumab. Each CDR3 is given with its conserved first and last residue. D genes are given only for firm matches. Clone size is stated in some rows and not others, as once, few, many or a class when expanded.

V gene,D gene,J gene,clone size,CDR3 DNA,CDR3 protein
TRBV6-5,NA,TRBJ1-2,NA,TGTGCCAGCAGTTACTCGGTCCACTATGGCTACACCTTC,CASSYSVHYGYTF
TRBV5-6,TRBD2,TRBJ2-2,NA,TGTGCCAGCAGCTCATCAAAGGGTATCGCGGGAGTGACCGGGGAGCTGTTTTTT,CASSSSKGIAGVTGELFF
TRBV19,NA,TRBJ1-5,NA,TGTGCCAGTCGCACCGGGACGGGAAATCAGCCCCAGCATTTT,CASRTGTGNQPQHF
TRBV11-3,TRBD2,TRBJ2-1,once,TGTGCCAGCAGCTTATCGATAGCGGGGATTAATGAGCAGTTCTTC,CASSLSIAGINEQFF
TRBV18,TRBD1,TRBJ1-5,NA,TGTGCCAGCTCAATACAGGGGGCCGGGAATCAGCCCCAGCATTTT,CASSIQGAGNQPQHF
TRBV19,NA,TRBJ2-2,NA,TGTGCCAGTATTGTCTCGGGAGTAAAAACCGGGGAGCTGTTTTTT,CASIVSGVKTGELFF
TRBV5-4,TRBD1,TRBJ2-7,NA,TGTGCCAGCAGCACACGACGGTGGGGACAGACCTACGAGCAGTACTTC,CASSTRRWGQTYEQYF
TRBV19,NA,TRBJ2-7,NA,TGTGCCAGTAACGAGGCAGGGTGGGGGTCCTACGAGCAGTACTTC,CASNEAGWGSYEQYF
TRBV21-1,NA,TRBJ2-1,NA,TGTGCCAGCAGCATTGCGGGCGGGGAGCAGTTCTTC,CASSIAGGEQFF
TRBV19,NA,TRBJ1-1,NA,TGTGCCAGTGGGGCCCCAGAGCGGTACACTGAAGCTTTCTTT,CASGAPERYTEAFF
TRBV5-1,NA,TRBJ1-2,once,TGCGCCAGCAGCTTTTTTAGGCCGTTATTGCTCAATGGCTACACCTTC,CASSFFRPLLLNGYTF
TRBV7-2,TRBD2,TRBJ2-3,NA,TGTGCCAGCAGCGCTAGCGGTCGCACAGATACGCAGTATTTT,CASSASGRTDTQYF
TRBV27,NA,TRBJ2-3,NA,TGTGCCAGCAGTCACTTCACAGATACGCAGTATTTT,CASSHFTDTQYF
TRBV9,NA,TRBJ2-5,NA,TGTGCCAGCAGCGTATCGGGGACGGAGACCCAGTACTTC,CASSVSGTETQYF
TRBV6-5,NA,TRBJ2-7,NA,TGTGCCAGCAGTGAGGTCAAGAGGGGCGAGCAGTACTTC,CASSEVKRGEQYF
TRBV7-7,NA,TRBJ2-6,NA,TGTGCTAGCAGCAAAGGGGAGTCAGGAGGCTCTGGGGCCAACGTCCTGACTTTC,CASSKGESGGSGANVLTF
TRBV10-3,NA,TRBJ2-5,NA,TGTGCCATCAATAACGGCGGTCAGGCCCAGTACTTC,CAINNGGQAQYF
TRBV9,TRBD1,TRBJ2-2,NA,TGTGCCAGCAGCGTAGGAAGGGGGACAGATACGAACACCGGGGAGCTGTTTTTT,CASSVGRGTDTNTGELFF
TRBV7-6,NA,TRBJ1-1,NA,TGTGCCAGCAGCTCAGGGCAGGGCGTGAACACTGAAGCTTTCTTT,CASSSGQGVNTEAFF
TRBV14,TRBD2,TRBJ2-3,once,TGTGCCAGCAGCCTAATAGCGGGAGGGCATGATACGCAGTATTTT,CASSLIAGGHDTQYF
TRBV6-1,NA,TRBJ1-2,NA,TGTGCCAGCACCGGAAGGACAGAGTGGAATGGCTACACCTTC,CASTGRTEWNGYTF
TRBV7-6,TRBD2,TRBJ2-7,NA,TGTGCCAGCAGCTTAATGGGCGGGGGGTCCTCCTCCTACGAGCAGTACTTC,CASSLMGGGSSSYEQYF
TRBV9,TRBD1,TRBJ1-1,NA,TGTGCCAGCTCTCCCAGGGGGCTGGACACTGAAGCTTTCTTT,CASSPRGLDTEAFF
TRBV9,NA,TRBJ1-2,NA,TGTGCCAGCAGCGAGAATCCAAGGCATCAGGGACTCTATGGCTACACCTTC,CASSENPRHQGLYGYTF
TRBV7-9,NA,TRBJ2-5,NA,TGTGCCAGCAGCTTAGTTGCGGCCGTTCAAGAGACCCAGTACTTC,CASSLVAAVQETQYF